The 5 T cell receptor beta chains presented below share a single source sample, sequenced in a study of graft-versus-host responses after intestinal transplantation. Their recognized antigens are unknown. TCRdb's table, derived via immunoSEQ multiplex PCR, lists solely in-frame clones and lacks some. The sample contains fewer than 120,000 clones, around 93% of which appear only once. The source material was unstimulated CD8+ T cells sorted from spleen or lymph node cells, sampled before intestinal transplant. These receptors all stem from a human donor who received an intestinal transplant.

The V call is TRBV15, the J call TRBJ1-5, with a weak D call TRBD1 (5 bases). Germline V gives CDR1 LNHNV, CDR2 YYDKDF (reference sequence). The CDR3 consists of 13 residues. Deletions cut 5 bases from V and 7 bases from J, with 12 bases between. For the CDR3, the DNA is TGTGCCACCAGCGTTACGACAGAGCAGCCCCAGCATTTT. Translation gives CATSVTTEQPQHF.

The chain joins TRBV7-9 to TRBJ2-5; D tentatively reads TRBD1 or TRBD2 (5 bases each). This CDR3 has 15 residues. Germline assignment: CDR1 SEHNR and CDR2 FQNEAQ (reference sequence). The V end was cut by 5 bases, the J end by 0 bases, with 13 bases between. The CDR3 region has the DNA TGTGCCAGCAGCCTCCGGGACGCGTACCAAGAGACCCAGTACTTC. It yields the protein CASSLRDAYQETQYF.

In its sample, this clone was seen once. The chain uses TRBV10-3 and TRBJ2-7; a possible D gene is TRBD2 (6 bases). Germline V gene data show CDR1 as ENHRY and CDR2 as SYGVKD. The CDR3 is 15 residues long. Trimming took 0 bases from V and 3 from J, leaving 12 bases between them. CDR3 region: CAISESRREYYEQYF. The DNA of the CDR3 is TGTGCCATCAGTGAGTCGAGGCGGGAATACTACGAGCAGTACTTC.

This chain joins TRBV28 and TRBJ1-5; no clear D gene. Trimming shortened V by 2 bases and J by 0 bases, and 14 bases separated the two germline ends. The CDR3 runs 17 residues. Germline CDR1 and CDR2: MDHEN and SYDVKM. CDR3 DNA sequence: TGTGCCAGCAGTTTAGGTCCCCAGCTATATAGCAATCAGCCCCAGCATTTT. Amino acids: CASSLGPQLYSNQPQHF.

This rearrangement joins TRBV10-3 to TRBJ1-5; the D is unclear. The CDR3 is 15 residues long. Germline V lookup: CDR1 ENHRY, CDR2 SYGVKD. V lost 8 bases, J lost 0 bases, and 14 bases lay in between. This chain's CDR3 is CAISVSPDSNQPQHF. CDR3 DNA sequence: TGTGCCATCTCGGTGTCGCCAGATAGCAATCAGCCCCAGCATTTT.